The sequence of this T cell receptor (beta chain) was determined in a study of blood T cell repertoires in COVID-19. Study-wide background: Donors in the United States, Italy and Spain gave samples during acute or convalescent COVID-19. Sample material is recorded as cDNA or gDNA derived from T cells, B-cell-depleted T cells, or PBMCs.

Per the original methods: Reference gene primer amplification gave estimated nucleated cell counts. Produced via immunoSEQ multiplex PCR; TCRdb's table is partial and in-frame only. For V, J and clone size, that table is used; D and trimming come from the DNA. The sample records about 130,000 clones, approximately 78% being singletons. Germline V lookup: CDR1 LNHDA, CDR2 SQIVND (reference sequence). Germline trimming cut 4 bases from V and 0 bases from J; bases unmatched to any gene: 9. The CDR3 runs to 18 residues. This TCR derives from a man in his 60s who had recovered from COVID-19. Sequencing was carried out using peripheral blood. The chain has TRBV19 and TRBJ1-5; 10 bases align to TRBD1. CDR3 sequence (DNA): TGTGCCAGTAGTAGACGGGACAGGGGAGTCGATAGCAATCAGCCCCAGCATTTT. This translates into CASSRRDRGVDSNQPQHF.